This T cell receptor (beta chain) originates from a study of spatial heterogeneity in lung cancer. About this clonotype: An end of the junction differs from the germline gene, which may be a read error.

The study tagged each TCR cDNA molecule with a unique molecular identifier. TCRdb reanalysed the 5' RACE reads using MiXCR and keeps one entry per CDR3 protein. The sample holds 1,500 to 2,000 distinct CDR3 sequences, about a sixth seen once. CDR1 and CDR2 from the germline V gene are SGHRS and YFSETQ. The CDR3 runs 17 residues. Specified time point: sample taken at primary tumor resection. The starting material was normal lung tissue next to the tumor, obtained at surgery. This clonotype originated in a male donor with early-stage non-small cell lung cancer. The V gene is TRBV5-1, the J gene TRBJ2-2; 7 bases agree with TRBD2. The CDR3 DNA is TGCGCCGGCAGCTTGGACCCCAGCGGGGCGAACACCGGGGAGCTGTTTTTT. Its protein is CAGSLDPSGANTGELFF.